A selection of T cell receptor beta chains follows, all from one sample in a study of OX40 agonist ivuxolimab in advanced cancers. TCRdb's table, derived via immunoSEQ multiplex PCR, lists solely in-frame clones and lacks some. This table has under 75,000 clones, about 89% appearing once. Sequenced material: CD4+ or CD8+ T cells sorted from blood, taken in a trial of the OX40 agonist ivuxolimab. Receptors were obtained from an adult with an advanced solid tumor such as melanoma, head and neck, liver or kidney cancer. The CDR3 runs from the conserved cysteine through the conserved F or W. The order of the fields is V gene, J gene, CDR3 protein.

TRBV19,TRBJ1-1,CASKGWVTEAFF
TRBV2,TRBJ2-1,CASTAGGGGAHEQFF
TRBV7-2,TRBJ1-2,CASRIDSTYGYTF
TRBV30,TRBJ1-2,CAWTAGGAPGYTF
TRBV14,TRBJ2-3,CASSQRPAPITDTQYF
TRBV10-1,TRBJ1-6,CATPPGHRYYNSPLHF
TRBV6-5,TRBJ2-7,CASSEKNEQYF
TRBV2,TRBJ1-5,CASSEQGLSNQPQHF
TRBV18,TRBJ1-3,CASSPINAGNTIYF
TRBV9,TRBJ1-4,CASSVGTGPVDLFF
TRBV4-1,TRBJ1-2,CASSQPRGQGSGYTF
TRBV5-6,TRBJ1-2,CASSFARGRKGYTF
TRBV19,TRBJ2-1,CASKTRNNEQFF
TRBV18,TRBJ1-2,CASSAGGQGLYGYTF
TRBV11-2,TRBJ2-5,CASSLGTLRETQYF
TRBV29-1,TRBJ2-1,CSVSQGKKSYNEQFF
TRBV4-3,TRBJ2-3,CASSQDRLAGGNTDTQYF
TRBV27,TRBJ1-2,CASSLGPPAPRGYTF
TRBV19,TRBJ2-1,CASSIGGGGAGEQFF
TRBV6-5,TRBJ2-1,CASSSRNEQFF
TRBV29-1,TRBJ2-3,CSVGGGQGAGGTDTQYF
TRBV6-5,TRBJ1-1,CAGYRDRGSRAFF
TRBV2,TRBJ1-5,CASTLRTGGNQPQHF
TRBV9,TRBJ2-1,CASSAGGGGSYNEQFF
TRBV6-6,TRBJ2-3,CASRTGYTDTQYF
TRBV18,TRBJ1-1,CASSPTGTSEAFF
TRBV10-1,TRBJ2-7,CASSGGQTISYEQYF
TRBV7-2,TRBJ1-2,CASSRDRSYGYTF
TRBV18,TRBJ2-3,CASSPSDTQYF
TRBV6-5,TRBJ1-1,CASSWGVKDGKAFF
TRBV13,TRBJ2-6,CASGQRASGANVLTF
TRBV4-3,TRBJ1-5,CASSQDRQGLQPQHF
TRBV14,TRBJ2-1,CASSPLFGEQFF
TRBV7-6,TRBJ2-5,CASSRGETQYF
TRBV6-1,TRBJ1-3,CASRQGWTGNTIYF
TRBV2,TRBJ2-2,CASSDGRGTFTGELFF